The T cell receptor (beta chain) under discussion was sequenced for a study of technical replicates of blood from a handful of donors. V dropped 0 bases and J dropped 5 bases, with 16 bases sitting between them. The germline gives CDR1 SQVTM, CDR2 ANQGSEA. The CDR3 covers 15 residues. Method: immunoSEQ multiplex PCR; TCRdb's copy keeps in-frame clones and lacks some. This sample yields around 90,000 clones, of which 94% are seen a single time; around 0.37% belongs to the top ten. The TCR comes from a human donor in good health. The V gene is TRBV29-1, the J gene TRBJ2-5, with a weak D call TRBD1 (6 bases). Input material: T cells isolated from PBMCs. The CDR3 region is CSVEDPDRSGETQYF. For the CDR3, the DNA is TGCAGCGTTGAAGACCCCGACAGGTCAGGGGAGACCCAGTACTTC.